This TCR beta chain derives from a study of cytomegalovirus exposure and HLA in healthy donors. The study, taken as a whole, reports: Investigators reported around 150 TCR beta chains as tied to cytomegalovirus. The authors later linked a missense DCLRE1C variant to TCR beta V- and J-gene trimming.

Comments on this clone: Its antigen is currently unknown.

PCR used 60 Vbeta primers and 13 Jbeta primers. Profiled with immunoSEQ multiplex PCR; TCRdb holds only in-frame clones, not every one. The sample lists roughly 180,000 clones, 70% to 85% seen once, with roughly 1.5% in the top ten. The TCR was taken from a man younger than 30 in good health and CMV-seronegative. The sample comprised PBMCs.

The CDR3 sequence is CASSLRGRVNTEAFF. The CDR3 bases are TGTGCCAGCAGCTTAAGGGGGAGAGTGAACACTGAAGCTTTCTTT. The V call is TRBV7-9, the J call TRBJ1-1; TRBD1 might be the D (6 bases). V lost 2 bases and J 0 bases, leaving 10 bases between the germline ends. Germline V gene data show CDR1 as SEHNR and CDR2 as FQNEAQ (reference sequence). The CDR3 is 15 residues long.